This TCR beta chain was sequenced during a study of T cell responses to AZD1222 COVID-19 vaccine. The wider study: Whether given at about 4 or about 12 weeks, second doses were pooled. Broader study findings: Repertoire samples came only from after the peak T cell response.

Libraries were prepared by immunoSEQ multiplex PCR; TCRdb keeps only in-frame clonotypes and omits some of them. The sample has more than 140,000 clones, roughly 89% seen once. Note on this clone: The antigen is unknown.

The germline V gene has CDR1 LNHDA and CDR2 SQIVND (reference sequence). The CDR3 is 12 residues long. The ends were cut back, 5 bases at V and 4 bases at J, with 8 bases in the middle. The TCR was taken from an adult in good health. Sample: peripheral blood, taken on day 0 of AZD1222 vaccination. The chain is built from TRBV19 and TRBJ1-1; maybe TRBD1 (6 bases). CDR3 sequence: CASSPTGTEAFF. As DNA, the CDR3 is TGTGCCAGTAGTCCGACAGGCACTGAAGCTTTCTTT.